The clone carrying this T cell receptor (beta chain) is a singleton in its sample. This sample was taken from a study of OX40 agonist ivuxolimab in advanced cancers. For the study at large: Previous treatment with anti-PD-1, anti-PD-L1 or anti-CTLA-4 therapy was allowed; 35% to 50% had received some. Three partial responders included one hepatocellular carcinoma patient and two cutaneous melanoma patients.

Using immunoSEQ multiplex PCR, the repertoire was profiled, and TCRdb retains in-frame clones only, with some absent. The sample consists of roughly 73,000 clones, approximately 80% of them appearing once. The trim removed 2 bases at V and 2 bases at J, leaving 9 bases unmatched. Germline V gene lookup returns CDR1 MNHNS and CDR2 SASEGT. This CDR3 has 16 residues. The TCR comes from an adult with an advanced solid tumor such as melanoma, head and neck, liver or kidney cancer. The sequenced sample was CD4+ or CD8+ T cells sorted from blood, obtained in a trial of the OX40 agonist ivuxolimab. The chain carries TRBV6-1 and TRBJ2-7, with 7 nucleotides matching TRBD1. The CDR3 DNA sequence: TGTGCCAGCAGTGAAAGGGCTGGGGACAGAGCCTACGAGCAGTACTTC. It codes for CASSERAGDRAYEQYF.